Each of the 15 T cell receptor beta chains below was sequenced from the same sample in a study of T cells in women clearing cervical HPV infection. Sequencing used immunoSEQ multiplex PCR; TCRdb keeps in-frame clones, though not all of them. This sample contains tens of thousands of clones. Source material: blood buffy coat. These receptors all stem from a woman between 18 and 69 years old with a cervical HPV16 infection that either progressed to CIN3+ or cleared (not recorded which).

To note about this clone: The read is 3 residues too short to cover the CDR3 end, so that end is filled in from the germline J gene. The V call is TRBV20-1, the J call TRBJ2-3; D is tentatively TRBD1 or TRBD2 (5 bases each). The CDR3 consists of 14 residues. Per germline, CDR1 DFQATT and CDR2 SNEGSKA (reference sequence). CDR3 DNA (partial): TGCAGTGCTAGAGGGGCAGGGAGAGGAGAGACG. This gives the protein CSARGAGRGET. In full, the CDR3 is CSARGAGRGETQYF.

A note on this clone: The read ends 3 residues early relative to the CDR3; the germline J gene fills the gap. Other DNA sequences in this sample translate to the same CDR3. V usage is TRBV19 and J usage is TRBJ1-1; 7 bases align to TRBD1. V lost 8 bases to trimming and J lost 1 base; unmatched junction nucleotides: 1. CDR1 and CDR2 (germline): LNHDA, SQIVND (reference sequence). The CDR3 length is 12 residues. The CDR3 loop is CASWDRNTEAFF. The CDR3 bases that were read are TGTGCCAGTTGGGACAGGAACACTGAA.

As regards this clone: The read stops 3 residues short of the end of the CDR3; the missing end is completed from the germline J gene. The gene calls are TRBV19 and TRBJ1-2; 8 bases are a match to TRBD1. Germline V gene data show CDR1 as LNHDA and CDR2 as SQIVND (reference sequence). The CDR3 is made up of 13 amino acids. V shed 8 bases, J shed 2 bases, and the junction held 4 bases outside the gene matches. The CDR3 DNA, read in part, is TGTGCCAGTCAAACAGGGGGGAACTATGGC. Its translation: CASQTGGNYG. The CDR3, in full, reads CASQTGGNYGYTF. The variable domain in full, with the rest retrieved from reference TRBV19 and TRBJ1-2, is DGGITQSPKYLFRKEGQNVTLSCEQNLNHDAMYWYRQDPGQGLRLIYYSQIVNDFQKGDIAEGYSVSREKKESFPLTVTSAQKNPTAFYLCASQTGGNYGYTFGSGTRLTVV.

CDR3 bases read: TGTGCCAGTAGTATCGTCGGGACAGGGGGTACCGGGGAG. Its translation: CASSIVGTGGTGE. The whole CDR3 is CASSIVGTGGTGELFF. The chain combines TRBV19 with TRBJ2-2, with 11 bases that match TRBD1. The read finishes 3 residues shy of the CDR3 end, and the germline J gene is used to complete it. The V segment lost 3 bases and the J segment 5 bases; nucleotides outside the gene matches: 5. The CDR3 consists of 16 residues. Germline loops: CDR1 LNHDA, CDR2 SQIVND (reference sequence).

For this clone: The CDR3 extends 3 residues past the end of the read, so its final part is completed from the germline J gene. J is TRBJ1-6 and V is TRBV19; D perhaps matches TRBD1 (5 bases). The CDR3 runs 13 residues. Between the trimmed V and J ends, which lost 2 bases and 10 bases, there was a span of 9 bases. The germline gives CDR1 LNHDA, CDR2 SQIVND (reference sequence). The sequenced CDR3 bases are TGTGCCAGTAGTATAAGGGGAAAATCACCC. Translation gives CASSIRGKSP. The whole CDR3 sequence reads CASSIRGKSPLHF.

Remarks on this clone: The CDR3 goes on 3 residues after the read ends, and that part is filled in from the germline J gene. The gene calls are TRBV2 and TRBJ2-7; D is unclear. V gave up 4 bases and J gave up 0 bases, with 10 bases separating them. Germline V lookup: CDR1 SNHLY, CDR2 FYNNEI. The CDR3 is 14 amino acids. Incomplete CDR3 DNA: TGTGCCAGCAGTGCGGGTTCATTCTCCTACGAG. Encoded protein: CASSAGSFSYE. The whole CDR3 protein is CASSAGSFSYEQYF.

Concerning this clone itself: The read finishes 3 residues shy of the CDR3 end, and the germline J gene is used to complete it. The chain is built from TRBV19 and TRBJ2-4, with a weak D call TRBD1 (5 bases). From germline, CDR1 is LNHDA and CDR2 SQIVND (reference sequence). CDR3 length: 13 amino acids. CDR3 protein: CASSKGVSYGQYF. The CDR3 bases that were read are TGTGCCAGTAGTAAAGGGGTTAGCTATGGT.

CDR3 loop: CASRGEDYTSGANVLTF. The CDR3 bases that were read are TGTGCCAGTAGGGGAGAAGACTACACCTCTGGGGCCAACGTC. The V gene is TRBV19, the J gene TRBJ2-6, with a weak D call TRBD2 (5 bases). Read data end 3 residues before the CDR3 end; the end is taken from the germline J gene. The ends were cut back, 6 bases at V and 0 bases at J, with 15 bases in the middle. The CDR3 runs to 17 residues. The V gene's germline CDR1 is LNHDA and CDR2 SQIVND (reference sequence).

With regard to this clone: The read stops 3 residues short of the end of the CDR3; the missing end is completed from the germline J gene. This chain connects TRBV30 to TRBJ1-5; perhaps TRBD1 as D (5 bases). Trimming took off 5 bases at V and 3 bases at J, with 8 bases between the two ends. The CDR3 sequence is 12 residues long. CDR1 is GTSNPN and CDR2 is SVGIG in the germline V gene (reference sequence). The CDR3: CAWRQSNQPQHF. The CDR3 bases that were read are TGTGCCTGGCGACAGTCCAATCAGCCC.

With regard to this clone: The read falls 3 residues short of the CDR3 end, and the missing part is taken from the germline J gene. This sequence joins TRBV6-4 and TRBJ2-1; the D gene is possibly TRBD2 (6 bases). Deletions cut 2 bases from V and 0 bases from J, with 11 bases between. The CDR3 consists of 16 residues. The germline CDR1 and CDR2 sequences are MRHNA and SNTAGT. The covered CDR3 bases are TGTGCCAGCAGTGACAAGGAGGGCCACTCCTACAATGAG. Amino acids: CASSDKEGHSYNE. The CDR3 in full is CASSDKEGHSYNEQFF.

With respect to this clone: The CDR3 is cut off 3 residues early in the read; its end comes from the germline J gene. This chain joins TRBV7-9 and TRBJ2-7; 7 bases align to TRBD1. Germline V gene sequence: CDR1 SEHNR, CDR2 FQNEAQ (reference sequence). Trimming took 5 bases from V and 4 from J; bases not matched to a gene: 11. This CDR3 is built from 15 residues. CDR3 DNA, as far as it was read: TGTGCCAGCAGCCCTGGACAGGTCTACGGATACGAG. Protein: CASSPGQVYGYE. The whole CDR3 reads CASSPGQVYGYEQYF.

About this clone itself: The read falls 3 residues short of the CDR3 end, and the missing part is taken from the germline J gene. J is TRBJ2-2 and V is TRBV2, with D perhaps TRBD1 (5 bases). V was cut by 5 bases and J by 0 bases, with 13 bases left in between. Germline V lookup: CDR1 SNHLY, CDR2 FYNNEI. CDR3 length: 16 residues. The CDR3 loop reads CASSFNRPTNTGELFF. The CDR3 DNA, read in part, is TGTGCCAGCAGTTTCAACAGGCCGACGAACACCGGGGAG.

Of note for this clone: The read ends 3 residues shy of where the CDR3 ends; the end is completed using the germline J gene. V gene TRBV6-1 combines with J gene TRBJ2-2; a possible D gene is TRBD1 (5 bases). Germline V gene lookup returns CDR1 MNHNS and CDR2 SASEGT. This CDR3 has 14 residues. The CDR3 spells CASSERQGNSPLFF. CDR3 DNA, as far as it was read: TGTGCCAGCAGTGAAAGGCAGGGAAATTCACCG.

As for this clone: Read data end 3 residues before the CDR3 end; the end is taken from the germline J gene. The chain combines TRBV13 with TRBJ1-2; D gene unclear. V was shortened by 3 bases and J by 7 bases, with 12 bases between the two germline ends. Germline V gene sequence: CDR1 PRHDT, CDR2 FYEKMQ (reference sequence). There are 13 residues in the CDR3. Here the CDR3 reads CASSFRLAPGYTF. CDR3 bases read: TGTGCCAGCAGCTTCCGACTGGCTCCTGGC.

Concerning this clone: Sequencing ends 3 residues short of the CDR3 end; the germline J gene provides the rest. The rearrangement joins TRBV20-1 to TRBJ2-2; TRBD1 might be the D (5 bases). The CDR3 runs 13 residues. Germline V gives CDR1 DFQATT, CDR2 SNEGSKA (reference sequence). CDR3 DNA, as far as it was read: TGCAGTGCTAGACAGGGAAGGAATTCACCG. Encoded protein: CSARQGRNSP. The entire CDR3 sequence reads CSARQGRNSPLFF.